These 17 T cell receptor beta chains came from one sample sequenced in a study of shared clonotypes between healthy human individuals. Data came from immunoSEQ multiplex PCR; TCRdb stores just in-frame clones and leaves some out. The sample contains 2 million or so clones, 95% of which appear only once. The sample was naive CD4+ T cells sorted from blood. This sample's subset: CD45RA+ positively selected. The source of these receptors is a man younger than 35 in good health.

In the case of this clone: Other DNA sequences in this sample translate to the same CDR3. J is TRBJ1-1 and V is TRBV29-1; D is perhaps TRBD1 (5 bases). The CDR3 runs 11 residues. Germline assignment: CDR1 SQVTM and CDR2 ANQGSEA. V was clipped by 7 bases and J by 2 bases, with 8 bases between them. CDR3 sequence (DNA): TGCAGCGGCACAGGAAACACTGAAGCTTTCTTT. This codes for CSGTGNTEAFF.

This rearrangement joins TRBV25-1 to TRBJ1-5; D unclear. V was clipped by 8 bases and J by 5 bases, with 10 bases between them. The CDR3 length is 12 residues. The germline gives CDR1 MGHDK, CDR2 SYGVNS. The CDR3 nucleotides read TGTGCCAGCTACCCGTGGGATCAGCCCCAGCATTTT. Residues: CASYPWDQPQHF.

V and J are TRBV2 and TRBJ2-3, with TRBD2 identical over 9 bases. CDR3 length: 17 residues. J was trimmed by 6 bases and V by 1 base; bases with no gene match: 11. Germline loops: CDR1 SNHLY, CDR2 FYNNEI. As DNA, the CDR3 is TGTGCCAGCAGTGAAGAGGGCCTCGGACTAGCGCCCGATACGCAGTATTTT. Translated, it gives CASSEEGLGLAPDTQYF. Variable domain in full (rest from reference TRBV2 and TRBJ2-3): EPEVTQTPSHQVTQMGQEVILRCVPISNHLYFYWYRQILGQKVEFLVSFYNNEISEKSEIFDDQFSVERPDGSNFTLKIRSTKLEDSAMYFCASSEEGLGLAPDTQYFGPGTRLTVL.

The J gene is TRBJ2-7, the V gene TRBV27; the D gene is possibly TRBD2 (6 bases). This CDR3 region has 15 residues. Between the trimmed V and J ends, which lost 2 bases and 1 base, there was a span of 12 bases. CDR1 MNHEY and CDR2 SMNVEV come from the germline V gene (reference sequence). CDR3 nucleotides: TGTGCCAGCAGTTTAGAGGAGGGCGCGTCCTACGAGCAGTACTTC. As protein: CASSLEEGASYEQYF.

The rearrangement joins TRBV5-4 to TRBJ1-1, with D perhaps TRBD1 (6 bases). The germline CDR1 and CDR2 sequences are SGHNT and YYREEE (reference sequence). V dropped 4 bases and J dropped 1 base, with 14 bases sitting between them. This CDR3 contains 15 residues. The CDR3 DNA follows: TGTGCCAGCAGCCCGCAGTCGACAGGGAACACTGAAGCTTTCTTT. It is translated as CASSPQSTGNTEAFF.

Turning to this clone: This sample includes further DNA sequences coding for the same CDR3. This chain links TRBV5-1 with TRBJ1-2; D unclear. The CDR3 is 13 amino acids. Germline V lookup: CDR1 SGHRS, CDR2 YFSETQ. Trimming left V 4 bases short and J 2 bases short, with 9 bases between. DNA for the CDR3: TGCGCCAGCAGCCTTGGCCCCAACTATGGCTACACCTTC. Its translation: CASSLGPNYGYTF.

This clone was observed once. The chain has TRBV11-3 and TRBJ2-5; possible D gene TRBD1, 5 bases. Germline V lookup: CDR1 SGHNT, CDR2 YENEEA. The V end was cut by 5 bases, the J end by 3 bases, with 7 bases between. The CDR3 sequence is 12 residues long. The CDR3 loop reads CASSRGEETQYF. CDR3 bases: TGTGCCAGCAGCAGGGGCGAAGAGACCCAGTACTTC.

This chain links TRBV6-5 with TRBJ1-5; D might be TRBD1 (5 bases). The CDR3 sequence is 14 residues long. CDR1 MNHEY and CDR2 SVGAGI come from the germline V gene. Trimming removed 5 bases at V and 6 bases at J, with 14 bases between. The CDR3, as DNA: TGTGCCAGCAGTCCCAGGGCCTTGAGTCAGCCCCAGCATTTT. Encoded protein: CASSPRALSQPQHF.

Of note for this clone: Other DNA sequences in the sample encode the same CDR3. The V and J genes are TRBV18 and TRBJ2-7; possible D gene TRBD2, 6 bases. The CDR3 spans 13 residues. Trimming removed 6 bases from V and 3 bases from J, with 12 bases in between. CDR1 is KGHSH and CDR2 is LQKENI in the germline V gene. In DNA, the CDR3 is TGTGCCAGCTCCCCCGGGACTCTCTACGAGCAGTACTTC. Translating it yields CASSPGTLYEQYF.

This clone was recorded once. J is TRBJ1-2 and V is TRBV28; 10 bases line up with TRBD1. Germline CDR1 MDHEN, CDR2 SYDVKM. Trimming at V came to 2 bases and at J to 5 bases, leaving 5 bases not matched to a gene. The CDR3 contains 15 residues. Here the CDR3 DNA reads TGTGCCAGCAGTTTACGGGGGGGACAGGGGTATGGCTACACCTTC. This translates into CASSLRGGQGYGYTF.

The chain combines TRBV2 with TRBJ1-4; D is perhaps TRBD1 (5 bases). Germline assignment: CDR1 SNHLY and CDR2 FYNNEI. This CDR3 has 11 residues. Trimming cost V 6 bases and J 8 bases, with 7 bases left between them. DNA for the CDR3: TGTGCCAGCAGCAAGGGGGAAAAACTGTTTTTT. It specifies CASSKGEKLFF.

The V and J genes are TRBV5-1 and TRBJ2-1, with D perhaps TRBD2 (5 bases). The length of the CDR3 is 15 residues. The germline CDR1 and CDR2 sequences are SGHRS and YFSETQ. The germline V and J ends were trimmed by 2 bases and 5 bases, with 14 bases remaining between them. In DNA, the CDR3 is TGCGCCAGCAGCTTCTACGGTTTGGAGGACAATGAGCAGTTCTTC. It specifies CASSFYGLEDNEQFF.

The chain is built from TRBV5-1 and TRBJ2-7, with D possibly being TRBD1 (6 bases). V was clipped by 7 bases and J by 3 bases, with 14 bases between them. In germline, CDR1 is SGHRS, CDR2 YFSETQ. The CDR3 is 13 residues long. CDR3 sequence reads: CASQFDRRYEQYF. CDR3 DNA: TGCGCCAGCCAATTCGACAGGCGCTACGAGCAGTACTTC.

The CDR3 spells CASSALAGPETQYF. CDR3 coding DNA: TGCGCCAGCAGCGCCTTAGCGGGTCCAGAGACCCAGTACTTC. V usage is TRBV5-1 and J usage is TRBJ2-5, with 7 bases matching TRBD2. With V trimmed by 4 bases and J by 4 bases, 7 bases remained unmatched. Germline V gene data show CDR1 as SGHRS and CDR2 as YFSETQ. The CDR3 runs 14 residues.

The V gene is TRBV19, the J gene TRBJ1-6; D is ambiguous. This CDR3 has 14 amino acids. Trimming took 0 bases from V and 7 from J, leaving 7 bases between them. Germline CDR1 reads LNHDA; CDR2 reads SQIVND (reference sequence). DNA of the CDR3: TGTGCCAGTAGTATAGAATCAGAAAATTCACCCCTCCACTTT. The encoded protein is CASSIESENSPLHF.

This sequence joins TRBV25-1 and TRBJ2-5; 7 positions agree with TRBD1. V shed 3 bases, J shed 2 bases, and the junction held 6 bases outside the gene matches. The germline V gene has CDR1 MGHDK and CDR2 SYGVNS. The length of the CDR3 is 15 residues. Here the CDR3 DNA reads TGTGCCAGCAGTGAGAAAACAGGGGTTCAAGAGACCCAGTACTTC. Its translation: CASSEKTGVQETQYF. Based on the CDR3 plus reference TRBV25-1 and TRBJ2-5, the full variable domain is EADIYQTPRYLVIGTGKKITLECSQTMGHDKMYWYQQDPGMELHLIHYSYGVNSTEKGDLSSESTVSRIRTEHFPLTLESARPSHTSQYLCASSEKTGVQETQYFGPGTRLLVL.

A remark on this clone: Other DNA sequences from this sample encode an identical CDR3 as well. The rearrangement uses TRBV11-2 and TRBJ1-1; weak D call: TRBD1 (5 bases). CDR3 size: 13 residues. The V gene's germline CDR1 is SGHAT and CDR2 FQNNGV. V was clipped by 4 bases and J by 2 bases, with 8 bases between them. CDR3 loop: CASSSGPNTEAFF. As DNA, the CDR3 is TGTGCCAGCAGCTCAGGGCCCAACACTGAAGCTTTCTTT. The full variable domain, completed using reference TRBV11-2 and TRBJ1-1, is EAGVAQSPRYKIIEKRQSVAFWCNPISGHATLYWYQQILGQGPKLLIQFQNNGVVDDSQLPKDRFSAERLKGVDSTLKIQPAKLEDSAVYLCASSSGPNTEAFFGQGTRLTVV.